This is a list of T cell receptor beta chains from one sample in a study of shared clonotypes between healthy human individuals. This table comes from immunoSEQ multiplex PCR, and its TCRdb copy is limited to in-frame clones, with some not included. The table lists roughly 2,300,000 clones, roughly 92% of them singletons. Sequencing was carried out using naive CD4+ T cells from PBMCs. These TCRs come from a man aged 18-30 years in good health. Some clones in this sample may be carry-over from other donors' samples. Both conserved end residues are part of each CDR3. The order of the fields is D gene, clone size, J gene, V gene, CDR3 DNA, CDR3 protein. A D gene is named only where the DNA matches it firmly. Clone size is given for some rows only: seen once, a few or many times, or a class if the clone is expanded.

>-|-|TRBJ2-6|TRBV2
TGTGCCAGCAGTGAAATACGGGGTTCTGGGGCCAACGTCCTGACTTTC
CASSEIRGSGANVLTF
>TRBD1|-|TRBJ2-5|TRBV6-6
TGTGCCAGCACCGACAGGGGCCAAGAGACCCAGTACTTC
CASTDRGQETQYF
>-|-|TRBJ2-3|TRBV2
TGTGCCAGCCAGGGCGCAGCGTCGGATACGCAGTATTTT
CASQGAASDTQYF
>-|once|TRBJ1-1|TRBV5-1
TGCGCCAGCAGCTTGGTTGCGGGAATGAACACTGAAGCTTTCTTT
CASSLVAGMNTEAFF
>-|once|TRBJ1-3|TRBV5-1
TGCGCCAGCAGCTTGGAACTCCCCCCTGGAAACACCATATATTTT
CASSLELPPGNTIYF
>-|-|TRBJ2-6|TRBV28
TGTGCCAGCAGGTGGGGAAACTCTGGGGCCAACGTCCTGACTTTC
CASRWGNSGANVLTF
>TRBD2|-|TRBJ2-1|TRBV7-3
TGTGCCAGCAGCGGGACTAGCGGTAGTTACAATGAGCAGTTCTTC
CASSGTSGSYNEQFF
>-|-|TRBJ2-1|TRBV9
TGTGCCAGCAGTCCCTTTGGGGGAGGCCTGTCTCGTAATGAGCAGTTCTTC
CASSPFGGGLSRNEQFF
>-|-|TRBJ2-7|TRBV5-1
TGCGCCAGCAGCCACGGGACTTCGCCCTCCTACGAGCAGTACTTC
CASSHGTSPSYEQYF
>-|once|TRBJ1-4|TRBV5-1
TGCGCCAGCAGCTTGGTGGGGGAGAGGGAAAAACTGTTTTTT
CASSLVGEREKLFF
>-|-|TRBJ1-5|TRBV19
TGTGCCAGTAGTTCCATTGAGGGGCGCAATCAGCCCCAGCATTTT
CASSSIEGRNQPQHF
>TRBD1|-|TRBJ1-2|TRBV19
TGTGCCAGTAGTATCCGGACAGGATTTAACTATGGCTACACCTTC
CASSIRTGFNYGYTF
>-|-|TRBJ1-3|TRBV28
TGTGCCAGCAGTCCGAATCGAGGAAACACCATATATTTT
CASSPNRGNTIYF
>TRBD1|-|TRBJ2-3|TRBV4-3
TGCGCCAGCAGCCACACAGGGGCTAGCACAGATACGCAGTATTTT
CASSHTGASTDTQYF
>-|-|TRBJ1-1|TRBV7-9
TGTGCCAGCAGCTTAGGGAAATCGGCTTTCTTT
CASSLGKSAFF
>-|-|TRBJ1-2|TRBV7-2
TGTGCCAGCAGCTCCGGGGGGGAAGGCTATGGCTACACCTTC
CASSSGGEGYGYTF
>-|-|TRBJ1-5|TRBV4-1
TGCGCCAGCAGCCGAACAGGCGATAGCAATCAGCCCCAGCATTTT
CASSRTGDSNQPQHF
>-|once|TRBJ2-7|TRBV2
TGTGCCAGCAAGTTTCTTCCGACCTACGAGCAGTACTTC
CASKFLPTYEQYF
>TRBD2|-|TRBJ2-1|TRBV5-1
TGCGCCAGCAGCTCCCTAGCGGGAGGACACTACAATGAGCAGTTCTTC
CASSSLAGGHYNEQFF
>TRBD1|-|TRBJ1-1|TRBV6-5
TGTGCCAGCAGTGGAGCAGGGGGCGTACCAGCTTTCTTT
CASSGAGGVPAFF
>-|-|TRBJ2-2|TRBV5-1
TGCGCCAGCAGCTTGGGCCAGGGGTACACCGGGGAGCTGTTTTTT
CASSLGQGYTGELFF
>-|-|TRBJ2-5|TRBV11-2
TGTGCCAGCAGCTTAGCCGGGGCCCTAGAGACCCAGTACTTC
CASSLAGALETQYF
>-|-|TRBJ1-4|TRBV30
TGTGCCTGGAGCCGATCATGGGGAACTAATGAAAAACTGTTTTTT
CAWSRSWGTNEKLFF
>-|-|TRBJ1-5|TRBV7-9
TGTGCCAGCAGCTTTGTGGGACGCAATCAGCCCCAGCATTTT
CASSFVGRNQPQHF
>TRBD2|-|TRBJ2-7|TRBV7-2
TGTGCCAGCAGCTTAGATCGGGGGGTAGCGTCCTACGAGCAGTACTTC
CASSLDRGVASYEQYF
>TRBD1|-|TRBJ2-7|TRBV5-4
TGTGCCAGCAGCTTAGGGGGACAGGCGGATTTTGAGTACTTC
CASSLGGQADFEYF
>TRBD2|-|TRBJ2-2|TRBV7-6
TGTGCCAGCAGCTTAACCTTCTTCGGGACTACCATCACGAACACCGGGGAGCTGTTTTTT
CASSLTFFGTTITNTGELFF
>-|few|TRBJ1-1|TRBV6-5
TGTGCCAGCAGCCGACAGCCTCTCTATGAAGCTTTCTTT
CASSRQPLYEAFF
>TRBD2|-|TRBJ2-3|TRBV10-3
TGTGCCATCAGCTCTAGCGGGAGAGAAGCAGATACGCAGTATTTT
CAISSSGREADTQYF
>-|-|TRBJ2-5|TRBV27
TGTGCCAGCGCTTCGGAAATTTTTGGGACCCAGTACTTC
CASASEIFGTQYF
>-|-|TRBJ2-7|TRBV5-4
TGTGCCAGCAGCCCAGGCGGCAGGGTGGACGAGCAGTACTTC
CASSPGGRVDEQYF
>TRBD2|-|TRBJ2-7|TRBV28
TGTGCCAGCAGAATCGGGACTACCTACGAGCAGTACTTC
CASRIGTTYEQYF
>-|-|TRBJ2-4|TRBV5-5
TGTGCCAGCAGCTTGGCGGGAGCCGCGGCCAAAAACATTCAGTACTTC
CASSLAGAAAKNIQYF
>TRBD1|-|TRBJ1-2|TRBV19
TGTGCCAGTAGGGACCCCCGGGACAGTGAAGCTAACTATGGCTACACCTTC
CASRDPRDSEANYGYTF
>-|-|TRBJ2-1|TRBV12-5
TGTGCTAGTGGTTTGGGAGGGATCGCCTACAATGAGCAGTTCTTC
CASGLGGIAYNEQFF
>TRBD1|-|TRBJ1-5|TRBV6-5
TGTGCCAGCAGACCCGGGACAGGGGGGCATCAGCCCCAGCATTTT
CASRPGTGGHQPQHF
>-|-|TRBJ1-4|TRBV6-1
TGTGCCAGCAGTGGGACAGCTGAAAAACTGTTTTTT
CASSGTAEKLFF
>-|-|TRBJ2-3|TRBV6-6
TGTGCCAGCCTCGACGTAACAGATACGCAGTATTTT
CASLDVTDTQYF
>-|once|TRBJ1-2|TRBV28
TGTGCCAGCAGTTTTCCCCTAACAGGGTTTGGGGGCTACACCTTC
CASSFPLTGFGGYTF
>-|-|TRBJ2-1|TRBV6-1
TGTGCCAGCAGTGTTTCGCCCGGGTACAATGAGCAGTTCTTC
CASSVSPGYNEQFF
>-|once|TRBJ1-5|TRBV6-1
TGTGCCAGCAGTGAAAATCTTATACAGCCCCAGCATTTT
CASSENLIQPQHF
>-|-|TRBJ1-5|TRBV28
TGTGCCAGCAATTCGCTGTTTAGCCAGCCCCAGCATTTT
CASNSLFSQPQHF
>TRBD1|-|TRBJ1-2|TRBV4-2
TGTGCCAGCAGCCAAGCGACACAGGGGGGAGACTATGGCTACACCTTC
CASSQATQGGDYGYTF
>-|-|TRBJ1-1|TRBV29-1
TGCAGCGTAGCAAAGACAGTTGAAGCTTTCTTT
CSVAKTVEAFF
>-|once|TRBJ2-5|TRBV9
TGTGCCAGCAGCGTAGGAAGACTTCAAGAGACCCAGTACTTC
CASSVGRLQETQYF
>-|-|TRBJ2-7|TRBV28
TGTGCCAGCATCACAGGAGGTAGTAACTACGAGCAGTACTTC
CASITGGSNYEQYF
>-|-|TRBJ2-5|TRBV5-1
TGCGCCAGCACGGACACTATCTACCAAGAGACCCAGTACTTC
CASTDTIYQETQYF
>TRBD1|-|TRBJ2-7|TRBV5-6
TGTGCCAGCAGCCCTGGGACGGACAGGGACATCGAGCAGTACTTC
CASSPGTDRDIEQYF
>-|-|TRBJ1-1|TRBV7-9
TGTGCCAGCAGCTTTTTGTCCACTGAAGCTTTCTTT
CASSFLSTEAFF
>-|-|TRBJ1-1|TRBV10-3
TGTGCCATCAGTGAGTCGGACGGAAAGAACACTGAAGCTTTCTTT
CAISESDGKNTEAFF
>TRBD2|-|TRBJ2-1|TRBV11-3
TGTGCCAGCAGCCCACGGACTAGCGGGAGCAGTGGTTCCTACAATGAGCAGTTCTTC
CASSPRTSGSSGSYNEQFF
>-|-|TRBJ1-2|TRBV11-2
TGTGCCAGCAGCCGGACGCAGTACTATGGCTACACCTTC
CASSRTQYYGYTF
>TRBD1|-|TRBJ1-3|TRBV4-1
TGCGCCAGCAGCCAAGGCAGACAGGGTTCGAGCTCTGGAAACACCATATATTTT
CASSQGRQGSSSGNTIYF
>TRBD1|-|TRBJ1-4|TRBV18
TGTGCCAGCTCACCAATGGGACAGAATAATGAAAAACTGTTTTTT
CASSPMGQNNEKLFF